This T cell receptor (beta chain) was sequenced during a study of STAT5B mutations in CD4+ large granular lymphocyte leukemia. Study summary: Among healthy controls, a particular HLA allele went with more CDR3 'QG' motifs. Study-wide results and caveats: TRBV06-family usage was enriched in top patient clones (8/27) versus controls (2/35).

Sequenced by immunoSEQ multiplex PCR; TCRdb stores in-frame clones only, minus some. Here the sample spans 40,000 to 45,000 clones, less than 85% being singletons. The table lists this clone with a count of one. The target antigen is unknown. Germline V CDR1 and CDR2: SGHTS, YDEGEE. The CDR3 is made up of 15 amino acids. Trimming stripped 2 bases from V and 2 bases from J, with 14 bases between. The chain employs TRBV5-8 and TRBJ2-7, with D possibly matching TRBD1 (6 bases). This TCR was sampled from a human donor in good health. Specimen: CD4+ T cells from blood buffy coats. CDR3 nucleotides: TGTGCCAGCAGCTTAACCCAGGGGCTAGCCTACGAGCAGTACTTC. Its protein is CASSLTQGLAYEQYF.